Given below is one T cell receptor beta chain in context. This sample is part of a study of shared clonotypes between healthy human individuals. Data came from immunoSEQ multiplex PCR; TCRdb stores just in-frame clones and leaves some out. The sample holds about 2.1 million clones, 85% to 95% seen once. Naive CD8 isolation took CD45RO-negative cells positively selected for CCR7 and excluded terminally differentiated effector memory CD45RA+ cells. V gave up 0 bases and J gave up 2 bases, with 11 bases separating them. The CDR3 loop spans 15 amino acids. From germline, CDR1 is SGDLS and CDR2 YYNGEE. This sequence joins TRBV9 and TRBJ2-5; D is unresolved. This TCR was sampled from a man aged 18 to 30 in good health. Some clones in this sample may be carry-over from other donors' samples. Sequenced: naive CD8+ T cells from PBMCs. The CDR3 DNA is TGTGCCAGCAGCGTAGTAGGGAATAGACAAGAGACCCAGTACTTC. This codes for CASSVVGNRQETQYF.